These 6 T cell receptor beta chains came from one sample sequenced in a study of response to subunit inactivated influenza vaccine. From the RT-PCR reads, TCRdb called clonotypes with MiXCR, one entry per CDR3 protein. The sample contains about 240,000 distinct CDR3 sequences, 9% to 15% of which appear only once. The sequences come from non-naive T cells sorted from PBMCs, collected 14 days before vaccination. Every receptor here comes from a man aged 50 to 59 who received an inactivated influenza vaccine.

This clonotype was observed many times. Written as DNA, the CDR3 is TGTGCCAGCAGCGTAAGGACAGTGAACACTGAAGCTTTCTTT. It encodes CASSVRTVNTEAFF. The V and J genes are TRBV2 and TRBJ1-1; D may be TRBD1 (6 bases). Trimming stripped 6 bases from V and 0 bases from J, with 11 bases between. The germline gives CDR1 SNHLY, CDR2 FYNNEI. This CDR3 has 14 amino acids.

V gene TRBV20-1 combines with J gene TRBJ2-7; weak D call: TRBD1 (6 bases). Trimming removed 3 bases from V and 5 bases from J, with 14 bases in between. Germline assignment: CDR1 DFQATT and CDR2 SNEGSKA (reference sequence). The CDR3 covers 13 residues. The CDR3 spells CSASGQKGDEQYF. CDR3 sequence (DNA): TGCAGTGCTAGTGGACAGAAAGGGGACGAGCAGTACTTC.

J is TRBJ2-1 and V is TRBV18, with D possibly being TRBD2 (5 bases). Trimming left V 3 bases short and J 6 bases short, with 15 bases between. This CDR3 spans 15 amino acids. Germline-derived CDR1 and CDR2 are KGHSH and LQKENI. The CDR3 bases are TGTGCCAGCTCACCGAGGGAACAGCTGGCCAATGAGCAGTTCTTC. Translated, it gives CASSPREQLANEQFF.

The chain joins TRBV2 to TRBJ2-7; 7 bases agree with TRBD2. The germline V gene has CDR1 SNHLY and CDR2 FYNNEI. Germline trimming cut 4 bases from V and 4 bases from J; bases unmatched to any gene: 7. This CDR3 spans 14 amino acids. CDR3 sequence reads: CASSVGRGVYEQYF. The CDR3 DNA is TGTGCCAGCAGTGTAGGGAGGGGAGTATACGAGCAGTACTTC.

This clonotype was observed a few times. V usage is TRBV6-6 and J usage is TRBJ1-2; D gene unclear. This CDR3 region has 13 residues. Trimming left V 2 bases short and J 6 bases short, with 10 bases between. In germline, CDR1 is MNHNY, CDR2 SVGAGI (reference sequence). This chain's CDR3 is CASSYEDGDGYTF. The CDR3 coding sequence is TGTGCCAGCAGTTACGAGGATGGGGATGGCTACACCTTC.

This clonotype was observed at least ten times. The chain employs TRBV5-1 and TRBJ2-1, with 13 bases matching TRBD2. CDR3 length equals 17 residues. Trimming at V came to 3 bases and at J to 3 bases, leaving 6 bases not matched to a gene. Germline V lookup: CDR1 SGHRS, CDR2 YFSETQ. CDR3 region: CASSWGTSGTGYNEQFF. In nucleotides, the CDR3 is TGCGCCAGCAGCTGGGGGACTAGCGGGACCGGCTACAATGAGCAGTTCTTC.